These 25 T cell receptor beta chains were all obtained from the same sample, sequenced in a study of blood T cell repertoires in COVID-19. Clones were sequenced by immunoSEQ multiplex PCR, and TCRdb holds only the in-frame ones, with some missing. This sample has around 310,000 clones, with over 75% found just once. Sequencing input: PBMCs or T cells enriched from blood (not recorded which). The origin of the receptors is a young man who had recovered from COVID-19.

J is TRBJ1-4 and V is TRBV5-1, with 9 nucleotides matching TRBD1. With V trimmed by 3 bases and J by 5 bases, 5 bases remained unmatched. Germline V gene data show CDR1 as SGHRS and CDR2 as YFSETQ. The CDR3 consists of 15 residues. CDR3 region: CASSSDRGPNEKLFF. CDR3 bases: TGCGCCAGCAGCTCGGACAGGGGACCGAATGAAAAACTGTTTTTT.

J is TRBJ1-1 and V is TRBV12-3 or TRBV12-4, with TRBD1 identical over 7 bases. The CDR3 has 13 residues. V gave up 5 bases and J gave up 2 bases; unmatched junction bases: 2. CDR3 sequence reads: CASSEGGNTEAFF. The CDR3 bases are TGTGCCAGCAGTGAAGGGGGCAACACTGAAGCTTTCTTT.

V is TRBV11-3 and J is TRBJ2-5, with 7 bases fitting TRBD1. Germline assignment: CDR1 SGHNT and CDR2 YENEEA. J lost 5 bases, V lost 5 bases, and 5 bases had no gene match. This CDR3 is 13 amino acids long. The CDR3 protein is CASSPGQVETQYF. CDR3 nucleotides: TGTGCCAGCAGCCCTGGACAGGTCGAGACCCAGTACTTC.

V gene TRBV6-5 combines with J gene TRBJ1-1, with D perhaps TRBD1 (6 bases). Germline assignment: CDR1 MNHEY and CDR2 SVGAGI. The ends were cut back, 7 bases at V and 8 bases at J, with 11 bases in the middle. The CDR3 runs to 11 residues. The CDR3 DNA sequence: TGTGCCAGCACGGGCACAGGGGAAGCTTTCTTT. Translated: CASTGTGEAFF.

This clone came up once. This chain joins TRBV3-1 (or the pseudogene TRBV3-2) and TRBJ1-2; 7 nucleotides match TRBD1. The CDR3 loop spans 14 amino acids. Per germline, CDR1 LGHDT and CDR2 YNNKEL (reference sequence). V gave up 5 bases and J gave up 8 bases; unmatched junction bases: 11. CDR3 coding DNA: TGTGCCAGCAGCTACCGGACAGGCCTCTCGGGCTACACCTTC. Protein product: CASSYRTGLSGYTF.

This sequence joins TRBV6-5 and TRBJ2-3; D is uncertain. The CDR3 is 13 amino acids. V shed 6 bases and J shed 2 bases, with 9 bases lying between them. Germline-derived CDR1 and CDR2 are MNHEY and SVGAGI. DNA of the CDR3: TGTGCCAGCAGGACTTTGTCCACAGATACGCAGTATTTT. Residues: CASRTLSTDTQYF.

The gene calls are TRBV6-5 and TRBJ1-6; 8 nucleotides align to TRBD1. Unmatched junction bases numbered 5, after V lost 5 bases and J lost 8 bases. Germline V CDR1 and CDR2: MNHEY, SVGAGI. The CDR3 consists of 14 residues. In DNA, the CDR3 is TGTGCCAGCAGTATAAGGACAGGGTATTCACCCCTCCACTTT. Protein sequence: CASSIRTGYSPLHF.

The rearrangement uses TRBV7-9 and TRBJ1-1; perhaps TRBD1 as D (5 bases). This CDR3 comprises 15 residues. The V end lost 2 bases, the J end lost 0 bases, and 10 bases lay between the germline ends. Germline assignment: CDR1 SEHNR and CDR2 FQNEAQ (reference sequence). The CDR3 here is CASSLLGGLNTEAFF. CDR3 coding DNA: TGTGCCAGCAGCTTACTCGGGGGTTTGAACACTGAAGCTTTCTTT.

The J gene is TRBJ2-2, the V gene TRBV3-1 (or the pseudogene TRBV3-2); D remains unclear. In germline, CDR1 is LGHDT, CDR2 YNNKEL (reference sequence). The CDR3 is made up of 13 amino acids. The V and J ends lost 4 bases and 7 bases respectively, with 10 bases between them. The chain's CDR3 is CASSPLRNGELFF. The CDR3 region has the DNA TGTGCCAGCAGCCCTTTGAGGAACGGGGAGCTGTTTTTT.

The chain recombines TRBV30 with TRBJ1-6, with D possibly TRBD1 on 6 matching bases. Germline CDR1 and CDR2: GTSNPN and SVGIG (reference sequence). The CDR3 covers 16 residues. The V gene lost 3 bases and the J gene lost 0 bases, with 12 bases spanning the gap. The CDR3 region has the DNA TGTGCCTGGAGCCGGGACACCGTCTCCTATAATTCACCCCTCCACTTT. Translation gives CAWSRDTVSYNSPLHF.

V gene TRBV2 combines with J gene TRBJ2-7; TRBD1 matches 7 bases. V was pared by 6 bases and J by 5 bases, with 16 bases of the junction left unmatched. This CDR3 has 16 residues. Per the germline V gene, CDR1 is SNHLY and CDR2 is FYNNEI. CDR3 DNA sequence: TGTGCCAGCAGGCCCAGGACAGGAGGATCTTTAGACGAGCAGTACTTC. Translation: CASRPRTGGSLDEQYF.

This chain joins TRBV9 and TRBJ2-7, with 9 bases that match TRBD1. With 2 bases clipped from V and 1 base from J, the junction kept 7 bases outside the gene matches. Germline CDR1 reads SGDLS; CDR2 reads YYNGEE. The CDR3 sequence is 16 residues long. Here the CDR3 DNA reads TGTGCCAGCAGCGTGGGTGGGACAGGGCTTTCCTACGAGCAGTACTTC. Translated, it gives CASSVGGTGLSYEQYF.

The chain's CDR3 is CAIREGQSTDTQYF. The CDR3, as DNA: TGTGCCATCAGGGAGGGGCAGAGCACAGATACGCAGTATTTT. The gene calls are TRBV10-3 and TRBJ2-3; tentative D call: TRBD2 (6 bases). Trimming pared 6 bases from V and 0 bases from J, leaving 10 bases between. The germline gives CDR1 ENHRY, CDR2 SYGVKD. The CDR3 runs 14 residues.

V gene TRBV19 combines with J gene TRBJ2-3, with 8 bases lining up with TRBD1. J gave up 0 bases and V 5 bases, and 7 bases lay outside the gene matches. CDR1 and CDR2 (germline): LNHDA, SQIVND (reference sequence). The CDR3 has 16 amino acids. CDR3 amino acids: CASSAGGTGSTDTQYF. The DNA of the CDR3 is TGTGCCAGTAGTGCAGGCGGGACAGGTAGCACAGATACGCAGTATTTT.

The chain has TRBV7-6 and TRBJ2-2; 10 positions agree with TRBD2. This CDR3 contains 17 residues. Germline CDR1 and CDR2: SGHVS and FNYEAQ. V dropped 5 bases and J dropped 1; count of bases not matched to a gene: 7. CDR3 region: CASSPLTSGENTGELFF. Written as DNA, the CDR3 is TGTGCCAGCAGCCCGCTCACTAGCGGGGAGAACACCGGGGAGCTGTTTTTT.

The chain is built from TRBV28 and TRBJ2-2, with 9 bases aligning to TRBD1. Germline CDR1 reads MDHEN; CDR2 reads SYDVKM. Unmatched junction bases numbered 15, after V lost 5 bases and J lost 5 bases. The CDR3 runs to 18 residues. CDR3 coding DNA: TGTGCCAGCAGTCCTCCTCCGAGGACAGGGGCCGGGACCGGGGAGCTGTTTTTT. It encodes CASSPPPRTGAGTGELFF.

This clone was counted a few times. Here the CDR3 reads CATSPGQGRTGELFF. The CDR3 nucleotides are TGTGCCACCAGCCCGGGACAGGGGAGGACCGGGGAGCTGTTTTTT. The rearrangement joins TRBV24-1 to TRBJ2-2; 10 positions agree with TRBD1. V was clipped by 7 bases and J by 5 bases; unmatched bases: 6. Germline V gene lookup returns CDR1 KGHDR and CDR2 SFDVKD. The CDR3 has 15 amino acids.

CDR3 sequence: CASSLWSGAYNEQFF. Written as DNA, the CDR3 is TGCGCCAGCAGCTTGTGGAGCGGGGCTTACAATGAGCAGTTCTTC. This chain connects TRBV5-1 to TRBJ2-1, with 7 bases identical to TRBD2. The CDR3 spans 15 residues. Germline lookup yields CDR1 SGHRS and CDR2 YFSETQ. Trimming at V came to 1 base and at J to 4 bases, leaving 5 bases not matched to a gene. Supplemented by reference TRBV5-1 and TRBJ2-1, the full variable domain reads KAGVTQTPRYLIKTRGQQVTLSCSPISGHRSVSWYQQTPGQGLQFLFEYFSETQRNKGNFPGRFSGRQFSNSRSEMNVSTLELGDSALYLCASSLWSGAYNEQFFGPGTRLTVL.

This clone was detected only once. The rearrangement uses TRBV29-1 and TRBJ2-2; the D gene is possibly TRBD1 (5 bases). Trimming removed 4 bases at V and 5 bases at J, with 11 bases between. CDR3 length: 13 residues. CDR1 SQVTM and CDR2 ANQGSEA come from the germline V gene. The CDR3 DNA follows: TGCAGCGTTGGTCAGGGTCATACCGGGGAGCTGTTTTTT. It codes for CSVGQGHTGELFF.

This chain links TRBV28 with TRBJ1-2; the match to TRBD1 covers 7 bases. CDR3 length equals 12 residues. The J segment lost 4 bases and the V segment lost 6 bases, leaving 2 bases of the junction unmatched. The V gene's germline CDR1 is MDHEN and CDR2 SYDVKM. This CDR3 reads CASRQGIYGYTF. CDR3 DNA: TGTGCCAGCAGACAGGGGATCTATGGCTACACCTTC.

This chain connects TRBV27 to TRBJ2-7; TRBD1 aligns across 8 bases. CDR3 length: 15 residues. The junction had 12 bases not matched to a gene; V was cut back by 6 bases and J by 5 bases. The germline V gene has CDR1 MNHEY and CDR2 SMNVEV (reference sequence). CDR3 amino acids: CASSKLGETGDEQYF. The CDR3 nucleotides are TGTGCCAGCAGCAAGTTAGGGGAGACAGGGGACGAGCAGTACTTC.

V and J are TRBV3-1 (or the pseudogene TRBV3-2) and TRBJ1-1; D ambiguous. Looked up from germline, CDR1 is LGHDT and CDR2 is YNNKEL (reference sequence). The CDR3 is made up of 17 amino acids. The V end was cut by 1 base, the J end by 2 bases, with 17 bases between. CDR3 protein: CASSQVATRAGNTEAFF. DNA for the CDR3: TGTGCCAGCAGCCAAGTTGCTACGAGGGCAGGAAACACTGAAGCTTTCTTT.

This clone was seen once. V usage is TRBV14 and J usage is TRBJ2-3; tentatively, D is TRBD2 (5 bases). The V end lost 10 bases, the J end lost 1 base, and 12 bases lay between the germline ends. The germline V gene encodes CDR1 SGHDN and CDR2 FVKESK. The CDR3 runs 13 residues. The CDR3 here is CATGVGGTDTQYF. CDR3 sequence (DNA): TGTGCCACCGGGGTCGGGGGCACAGATACGCAGTATTTT.

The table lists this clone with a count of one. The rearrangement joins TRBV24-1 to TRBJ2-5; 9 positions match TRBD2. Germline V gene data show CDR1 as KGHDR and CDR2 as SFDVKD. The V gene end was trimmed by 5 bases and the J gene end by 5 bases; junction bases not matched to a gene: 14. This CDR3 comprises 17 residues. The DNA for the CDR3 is TGTGCCACCAGTGGACAGCGGGGGGCCGGCAACGCCGAGACCCAGTACTTC. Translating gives CATSGQRGAGNAETQYF.

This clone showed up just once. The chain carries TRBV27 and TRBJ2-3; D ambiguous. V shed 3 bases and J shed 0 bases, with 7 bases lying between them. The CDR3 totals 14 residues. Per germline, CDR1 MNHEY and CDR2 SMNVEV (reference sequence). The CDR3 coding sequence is TGTGCCAGCAGTTTCGGTCCTAGCACAGATACGCAGTATTTT. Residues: CASSFGPSTDTQYF.